This T cell receptor beta chain was documented in a study of beta chain features in type 1 diabetes. Expressed TCRB transcripts were sequenced, since all the RNA that had been isolated was reverse transcribed. TCRdb's copy holds only in-frame clones and misses some; the assay was immunoSEQ multiplex PCR. The data contain about 740,000 clones, around 15% of them singletons. To note about this clone: Its antigen is undetermined.

General study points: Equally in patients and controls, shorter templates might have been favored by PCR. The analysis here could not establish whether HLA type shapes TCRB rearrangement. In every one of the four CD4+ subsets, TCRB CDR3s were moderately but significantly shorter in Type 1 diabetes patients. It was among patients, rather than healthy donors, that naive, central memory and Treg TCRB repertoires appeared more similar.

The sequencing input was naive CD4+ T cells from blood. This sequence originates from a man in his late teens or twenties with type 1 diabetes.

CDR3 sequence (DNA): TGTGCCAGCAGCACAGCTAACTATGGCTACACCTTC. It is translated as CASSTANYGYTF. This chain uses TRBV7-2 with TRBJ1-2; D is ambiguous. The V end lost 5 bases, the J end lost 0 bases, and 4 bases lay between the germline ends. The CDR3 length is 12 residues. The V gene's germline CDR1 is SGHTA and CDR2 FQGNSA.